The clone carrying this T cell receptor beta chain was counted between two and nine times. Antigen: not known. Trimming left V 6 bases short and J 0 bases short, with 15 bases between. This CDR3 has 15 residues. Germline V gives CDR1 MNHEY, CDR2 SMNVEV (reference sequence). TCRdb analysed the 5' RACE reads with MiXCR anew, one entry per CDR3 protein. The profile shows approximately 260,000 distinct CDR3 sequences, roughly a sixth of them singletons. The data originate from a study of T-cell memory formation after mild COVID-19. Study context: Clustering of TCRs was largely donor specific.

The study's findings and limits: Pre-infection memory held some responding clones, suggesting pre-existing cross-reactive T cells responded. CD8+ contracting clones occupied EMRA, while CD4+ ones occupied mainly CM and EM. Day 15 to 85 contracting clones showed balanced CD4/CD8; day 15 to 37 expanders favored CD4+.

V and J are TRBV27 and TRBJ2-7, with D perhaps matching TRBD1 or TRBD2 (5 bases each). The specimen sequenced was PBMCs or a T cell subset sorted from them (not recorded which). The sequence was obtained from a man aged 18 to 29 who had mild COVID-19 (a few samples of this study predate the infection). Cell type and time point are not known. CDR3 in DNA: TGTGCCAGCAGCCAACGGGACGCAGCCTCCTACGAGCAGTACTTC. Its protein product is CASSQRDAASYEQYF.